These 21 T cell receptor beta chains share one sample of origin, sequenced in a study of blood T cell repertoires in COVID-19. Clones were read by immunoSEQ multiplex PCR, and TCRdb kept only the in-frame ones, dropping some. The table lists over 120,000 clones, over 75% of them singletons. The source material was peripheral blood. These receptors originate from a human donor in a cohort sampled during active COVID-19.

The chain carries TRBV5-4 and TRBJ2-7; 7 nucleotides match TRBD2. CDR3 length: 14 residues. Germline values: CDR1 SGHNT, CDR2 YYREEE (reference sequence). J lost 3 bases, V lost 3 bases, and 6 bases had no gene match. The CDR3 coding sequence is TGTGCCAGCAGCTCCTCCGGGACTAACTACGAGCAGTACTTC. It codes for CASSSSGTNYEQYF.

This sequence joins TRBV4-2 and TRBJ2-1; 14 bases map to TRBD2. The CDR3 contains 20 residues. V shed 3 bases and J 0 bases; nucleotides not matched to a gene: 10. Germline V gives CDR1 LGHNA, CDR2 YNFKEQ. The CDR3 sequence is CASSHRGPTSGGVSYNEQFF. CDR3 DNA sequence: TGTGCCAGCAGCCACAGAGGACCGACTAGCGGGGGGGTCTCCTACAATGAGCAGTTCTTC.

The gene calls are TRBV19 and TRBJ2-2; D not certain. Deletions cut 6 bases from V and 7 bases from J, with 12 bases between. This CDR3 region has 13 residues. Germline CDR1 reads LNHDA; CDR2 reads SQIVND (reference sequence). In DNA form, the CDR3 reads TGTGCCAGTAGAGCGACTCGGGTCGGGGAGCTGTTTTTT. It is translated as CASRATRVGELFF.

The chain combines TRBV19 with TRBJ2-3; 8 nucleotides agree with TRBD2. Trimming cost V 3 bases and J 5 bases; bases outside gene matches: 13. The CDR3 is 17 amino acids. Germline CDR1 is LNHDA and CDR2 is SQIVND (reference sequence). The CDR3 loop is CASSIQELAVQGDTQYF. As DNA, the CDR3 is TGTGCCAGTAGTATTCAAGAACTAGCGGTGCAGGGAGATACGCAGTATTTT.

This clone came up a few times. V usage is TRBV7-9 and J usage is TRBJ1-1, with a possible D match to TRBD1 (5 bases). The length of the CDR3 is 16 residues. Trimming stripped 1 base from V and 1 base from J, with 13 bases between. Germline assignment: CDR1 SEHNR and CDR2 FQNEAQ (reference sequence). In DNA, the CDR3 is TGTGCCAGCAGCTTAGGGGGGGTCCCAGCGAACACTGAAGCTTTCTTT. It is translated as CASSLGGVPANTEAFF. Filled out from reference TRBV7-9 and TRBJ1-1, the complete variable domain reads DTGVSQNPRHKITKRGQNVTFRCDPISEHNRLYWYRQTLGQGPEFLTYFQNEAQLEKSRLLSDRFSAERPKGSFSTLEIQRTEQGDSAMYLCASSLGGVPANTEAFFGQGTRLTVV.

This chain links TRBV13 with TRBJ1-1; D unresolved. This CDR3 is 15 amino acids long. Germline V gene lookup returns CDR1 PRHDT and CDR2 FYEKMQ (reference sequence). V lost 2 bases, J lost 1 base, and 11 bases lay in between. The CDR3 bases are TGTGCCAGCAGCTTATGGGCCAAGTCGAACACTGAAGCTTTCTTT. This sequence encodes CASSLWAKSNTEAFF.

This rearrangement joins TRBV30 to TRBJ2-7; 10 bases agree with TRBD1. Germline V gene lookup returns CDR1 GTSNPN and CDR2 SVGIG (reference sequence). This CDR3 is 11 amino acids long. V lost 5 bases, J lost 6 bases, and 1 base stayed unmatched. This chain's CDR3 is CAWGQGGEQYV. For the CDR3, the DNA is TGTGCCTGGGGACAGGGGGGCGAGCAGTACGTC.

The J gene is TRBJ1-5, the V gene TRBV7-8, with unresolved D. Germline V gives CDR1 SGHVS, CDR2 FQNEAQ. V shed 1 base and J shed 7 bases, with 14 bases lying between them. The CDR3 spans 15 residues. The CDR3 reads CASSLDTNSGQPQHF. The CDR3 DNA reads TGTGCCAGCAGCTTAGACACAAACTCGGGACAGCCCCAGCATTTT.

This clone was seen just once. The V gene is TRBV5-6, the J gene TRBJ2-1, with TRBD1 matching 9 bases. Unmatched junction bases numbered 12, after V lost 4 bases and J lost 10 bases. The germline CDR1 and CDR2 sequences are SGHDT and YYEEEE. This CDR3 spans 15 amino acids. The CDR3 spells CASSLQDRGLQEQFF. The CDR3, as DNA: TGTGCCAGCAGCCTACAGGACAGGGGTTTACAGGAGCAGTTCTTC.

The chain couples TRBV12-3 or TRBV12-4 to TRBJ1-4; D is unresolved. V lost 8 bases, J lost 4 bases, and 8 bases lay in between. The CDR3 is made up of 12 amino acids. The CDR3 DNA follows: TGTGCCAGCCAGAACTATAATGAAAAACTGTTTTTT. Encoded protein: CASQNYNEKLFF.

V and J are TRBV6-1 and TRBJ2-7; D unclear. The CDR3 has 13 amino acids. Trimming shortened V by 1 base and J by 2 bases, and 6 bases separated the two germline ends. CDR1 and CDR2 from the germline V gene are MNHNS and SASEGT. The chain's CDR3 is CASSEGQAYEQYF. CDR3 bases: TGTGCCAGCAGTGAAGGGCAGGCCTACGAGCAGTACTTC.

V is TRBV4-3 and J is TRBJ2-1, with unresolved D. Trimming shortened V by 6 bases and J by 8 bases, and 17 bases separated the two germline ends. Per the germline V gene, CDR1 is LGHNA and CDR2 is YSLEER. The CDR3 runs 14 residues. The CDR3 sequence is CASRRGNSGDEQFF. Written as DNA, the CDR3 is TGCGCCAGCAGAAGAGGTAACTCCGGCGATGAGCAGTTCTTC.

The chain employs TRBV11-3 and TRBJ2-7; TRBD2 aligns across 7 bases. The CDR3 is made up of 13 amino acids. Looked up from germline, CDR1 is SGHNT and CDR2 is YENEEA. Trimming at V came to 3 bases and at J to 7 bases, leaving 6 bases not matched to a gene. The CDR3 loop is CASSLGRRGEQYF. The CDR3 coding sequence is TGTGCCAGCAGCTTGGGGCGGCGGGGGGAGCAGTACTTC.

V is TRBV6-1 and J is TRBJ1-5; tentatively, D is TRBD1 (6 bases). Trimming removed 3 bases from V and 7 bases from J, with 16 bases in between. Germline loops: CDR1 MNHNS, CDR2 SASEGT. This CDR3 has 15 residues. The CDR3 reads CASSDAAGQPQPQHF. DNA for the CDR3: TGTGCCAGCAGTGATGCCGCCGGACAGCCCCAGCCCCAGCATTTT.

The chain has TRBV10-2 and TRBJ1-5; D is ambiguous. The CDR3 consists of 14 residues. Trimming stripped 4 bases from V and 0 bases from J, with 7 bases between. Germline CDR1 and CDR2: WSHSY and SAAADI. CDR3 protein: CASSGGVSNQPQHF. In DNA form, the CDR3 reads TGCGCCAGCAGTGGCGGGGTTAGCAATCAGCCCCAGCATTTT.

The CDR3 here is CATGGLETQYF. CDR3 in DNA: TGTGCCACCGGCGGACTAGAGACCCAGTACTTC. The V gene is TRBV3-1 (or the pseudogene TRBV3-2), the J gene TRBJ2-5, with a weak D call TRBD2 (5 bases). The CDR3 extends over 11 amino acids. The germline gives CDR1 LGHDT, CDR2 YNNKEL (reference sequence). Trimming removed 10 bases at V and 4 bases at J, with 10 bases between.

The CDR3 protein is CASSRRGSETQYF. The DNA for the CDR3 is TGTGCCAGCAGCCGGCGAGGGTCGGAGACCCAGTACTTC. The chain combines TRBV27 with TRBJ2-5; weak D call: TRBD2 (5 bases). The CDR3 runs to 13 residues. V was shortened by 6 bases and J by 5 bases, with 13 bases between the two germline ends. CDR1 and CDR2 (germline): MNHEY, SMNVEV (reference sequence).

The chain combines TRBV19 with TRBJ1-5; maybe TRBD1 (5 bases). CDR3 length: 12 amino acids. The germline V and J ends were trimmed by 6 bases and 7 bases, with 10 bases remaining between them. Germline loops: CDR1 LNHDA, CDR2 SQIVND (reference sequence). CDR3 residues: CASRGGGQPQHF. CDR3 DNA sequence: TGTGCCAGTAGGGGGGGAGGACAGCCCCAGCATTTT.

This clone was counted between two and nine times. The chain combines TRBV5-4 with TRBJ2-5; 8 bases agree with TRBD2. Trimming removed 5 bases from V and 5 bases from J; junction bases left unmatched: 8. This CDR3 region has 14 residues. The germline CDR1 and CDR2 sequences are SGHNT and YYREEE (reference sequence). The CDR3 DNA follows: TGTGCCAGCAGTTCCGGGACTAGGGCCGAGACCCAGTACTTC. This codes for CASSSGTRAETQYF.

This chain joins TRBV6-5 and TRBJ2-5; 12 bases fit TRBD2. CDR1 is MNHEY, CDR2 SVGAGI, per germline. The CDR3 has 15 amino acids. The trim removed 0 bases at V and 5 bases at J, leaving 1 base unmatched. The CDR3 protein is CASSYSGTSGETQYF. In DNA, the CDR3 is TGTGCCAGCAGTTACTCCGGGACTAGCGGGGAGACCCAGTACTTC.

CDR3 loop: CASSEGQGVTEAFF. CDR3 sequence (DNA): TGTGCCAGCAGTGAGGGACAGGGCGTCACTGAAGCTTTCTTT. The genes are TRBV25-1 and TRBJ1-1, with 9 bases aligning to TRBD1. The CDR3 runs 14 residues. J gave up 4 bases and V 3 bases, and 3 bases lay outside the gene matches. Germline values: CDR1 MGHDK, CDR2 SYGVNS.